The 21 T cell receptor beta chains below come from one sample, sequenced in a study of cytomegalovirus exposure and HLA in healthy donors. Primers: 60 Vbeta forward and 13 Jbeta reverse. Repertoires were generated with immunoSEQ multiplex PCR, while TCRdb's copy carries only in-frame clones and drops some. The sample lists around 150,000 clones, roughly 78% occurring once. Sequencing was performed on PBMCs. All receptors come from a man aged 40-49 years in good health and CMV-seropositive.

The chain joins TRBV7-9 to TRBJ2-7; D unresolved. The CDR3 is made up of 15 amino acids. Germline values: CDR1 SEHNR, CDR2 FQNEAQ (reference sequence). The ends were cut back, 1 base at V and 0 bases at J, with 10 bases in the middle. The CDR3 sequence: CASSLGPRSSYEQYF. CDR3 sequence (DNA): TGTGCCAGCAGCTTAGGGCCGAGGAGCTCCTACGAGCAGTACTTC.

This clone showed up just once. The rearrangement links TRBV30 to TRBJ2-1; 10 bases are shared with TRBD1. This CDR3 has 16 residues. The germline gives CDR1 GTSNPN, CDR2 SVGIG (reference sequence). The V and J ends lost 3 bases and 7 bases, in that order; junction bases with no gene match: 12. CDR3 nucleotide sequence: TGTGCCTGGAGAATTCCCGGGACAGGGGCGAGAAATGAGCAGTTCTTC. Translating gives CAWRIPGTGARNEQFF.

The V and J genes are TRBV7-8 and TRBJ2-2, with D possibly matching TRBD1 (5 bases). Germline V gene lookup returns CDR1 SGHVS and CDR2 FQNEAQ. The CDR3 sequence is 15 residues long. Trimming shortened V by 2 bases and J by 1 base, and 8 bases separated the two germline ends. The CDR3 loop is CASSLRRENTGELFF. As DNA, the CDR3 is TGTGCCAGCAGCTTACGCAGGGAGAACACCGGGGAGCTGTTTTTT.

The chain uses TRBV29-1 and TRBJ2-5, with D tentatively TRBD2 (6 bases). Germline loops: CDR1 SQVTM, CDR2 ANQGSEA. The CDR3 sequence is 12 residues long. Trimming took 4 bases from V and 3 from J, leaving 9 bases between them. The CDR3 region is CSVVSGEETQYF. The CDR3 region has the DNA TGCAGCGTTGTGTCGGGGGAAGAGACCCAGTACTTC. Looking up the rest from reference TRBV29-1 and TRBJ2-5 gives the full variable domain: SAVISQKPSRDICQRGTSLTIQCQVDSQVTMMFWYRQQPGQSLTLIATANQGSEATYESGFVIDKFPISRPNLTFSTLTVSNMSPEDSSIYLCSVVSGEETQYFGPGTRLLVL.

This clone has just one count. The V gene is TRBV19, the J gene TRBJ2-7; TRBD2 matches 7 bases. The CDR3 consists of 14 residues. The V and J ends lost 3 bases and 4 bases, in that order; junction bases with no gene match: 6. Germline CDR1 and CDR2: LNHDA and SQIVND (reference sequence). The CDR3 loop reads CASSIGAGRYEQYF. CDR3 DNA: TGTGCCAGTAGTATTGGAGCGGGACGGTACGAGCAGTACTTC.

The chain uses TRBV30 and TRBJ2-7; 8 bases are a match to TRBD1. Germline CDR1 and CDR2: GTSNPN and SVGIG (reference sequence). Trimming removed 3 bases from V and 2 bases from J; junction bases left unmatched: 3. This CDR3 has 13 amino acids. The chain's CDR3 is CAWRAGGPYEQYF. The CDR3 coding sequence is TGTGCCTGGAGAGCAGGGGGCCCCTACGAGCAGTACTTC.

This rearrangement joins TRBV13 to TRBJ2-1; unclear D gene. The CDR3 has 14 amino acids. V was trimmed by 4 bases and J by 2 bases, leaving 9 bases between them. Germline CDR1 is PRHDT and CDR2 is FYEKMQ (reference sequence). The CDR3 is CASSSAQTYNEQFF. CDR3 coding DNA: TGTGCCAGCAGCTCCGCCCAGACCTACAATGAGCAGTTCTTC.

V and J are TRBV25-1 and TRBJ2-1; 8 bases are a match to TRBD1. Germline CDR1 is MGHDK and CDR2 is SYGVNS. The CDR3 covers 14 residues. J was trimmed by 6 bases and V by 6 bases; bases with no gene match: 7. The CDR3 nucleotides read TGTGCCAGCAGAGGACAGGGACATTCCAATGAGCAGTTCTTC. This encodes CASRGQGHSNEQFF.

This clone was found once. CDR3 residues: CASSESHRENEQFF. DNA for the CDR3: TGTGCCAGCAGTGAATCCCACAGGGAGAATGAGCAGTTCTTC. The chain is built from TRBV6-1 and TRBJ2-1, with D perhaps TRBD1 (6 bases). The CDR3 runs to 14 residues. V was pared by 2 bases and J by 7 bases, with 12 bases between. The germline gives CDR1 MNHNS, CDR2 SASEGT.

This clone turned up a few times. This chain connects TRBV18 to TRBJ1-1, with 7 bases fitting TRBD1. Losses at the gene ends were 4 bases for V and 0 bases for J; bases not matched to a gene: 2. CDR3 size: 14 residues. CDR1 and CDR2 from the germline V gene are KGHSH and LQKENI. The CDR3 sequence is CASSQGQLNTEAFF. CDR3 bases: TGTGCCAGCTCACAGGGACAGCTGAACACTGAAGCTTTCTTT.

In nucleotides, the CDR3 is TGTGCCAGCTCACCACCGTCGACGGGGGGTGAGTACGAGCAGTACTTC. It codes for CASSPPSTGGEYEQYF. The chain links TRBV18 to TRBJ2-7, with 7 bases matching TRBD2. The CDR3 is 16 amino acids. CDR1 is KGHSH, CDR2 LQKENI, per germline. With 0 bases clipped from V and 4 bases from J, the junction kept 9 bases outside the gene matches.

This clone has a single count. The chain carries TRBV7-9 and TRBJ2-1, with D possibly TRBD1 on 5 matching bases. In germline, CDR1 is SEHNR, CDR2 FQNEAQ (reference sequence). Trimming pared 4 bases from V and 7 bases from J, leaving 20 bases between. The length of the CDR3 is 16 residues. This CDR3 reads CASSSVLGRVGNEQFF. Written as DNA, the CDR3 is TGTGCCAGCAGCTCGGTTTTGGGCAGGGTAGGGAATGAGCAGTTCTTC.

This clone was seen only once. The CDR3 protein is CASSEFRDTTYEQYF. Written as DNA, the CDR3 is TGTGCCAGCAGTGAATTTCGGGACACCACCTACGAGCAGTACTTC. J is TRBJ2-7 and V is TRBV2; possible D gene TRBD1, 6 bases. Trimming removed 2 bases at V and 2 bases at J, with 13 bases between. In germline, CDR1 is SNHLY, CDR2 FYNNEI. The CDR3 is 15 amino acids.

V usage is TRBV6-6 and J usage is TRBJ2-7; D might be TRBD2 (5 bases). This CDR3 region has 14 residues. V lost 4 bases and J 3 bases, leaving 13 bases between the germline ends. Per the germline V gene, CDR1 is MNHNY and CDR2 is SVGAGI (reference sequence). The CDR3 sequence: CASSFQAELYEQYF. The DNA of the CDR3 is TGTGCCAGCAGTTTCCAAGCGGAACTCTACGAGCAGTACTTC.

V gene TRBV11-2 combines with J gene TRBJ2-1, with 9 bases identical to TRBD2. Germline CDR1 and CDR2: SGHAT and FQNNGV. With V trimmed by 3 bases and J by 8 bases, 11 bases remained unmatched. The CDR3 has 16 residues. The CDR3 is CASSLGGRALRDEQFF. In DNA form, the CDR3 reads TGTGCCAGCAGCTTGGGCGGGAGGGCCCTCCGGGATGAGCAGTTCTTC.

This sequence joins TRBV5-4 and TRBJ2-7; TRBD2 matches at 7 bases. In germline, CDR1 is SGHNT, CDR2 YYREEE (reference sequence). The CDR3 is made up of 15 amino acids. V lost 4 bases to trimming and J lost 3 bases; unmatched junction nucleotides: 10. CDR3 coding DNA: TGTGCCAGCAGCCGGGGGGACCCATCGATCTACGAGCAGTACTTC. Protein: CASSRGDPSIYEQYF.

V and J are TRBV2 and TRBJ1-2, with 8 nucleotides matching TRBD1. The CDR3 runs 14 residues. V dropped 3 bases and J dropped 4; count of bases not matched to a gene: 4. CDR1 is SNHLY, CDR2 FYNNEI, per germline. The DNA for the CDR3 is TGTGCCAGCAGTGAGGACAGGGACGGCTATGGCTACACCTTC. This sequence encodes CASSEDRDGYGYTF.

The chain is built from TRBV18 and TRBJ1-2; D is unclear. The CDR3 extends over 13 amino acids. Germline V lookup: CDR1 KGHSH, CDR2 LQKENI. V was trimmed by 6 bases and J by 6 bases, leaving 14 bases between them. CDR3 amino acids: CASSLLGGDGYTF. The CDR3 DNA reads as TGTGCCAGCTCCCTACTAGGCGGGGATGGCTACACCTTC. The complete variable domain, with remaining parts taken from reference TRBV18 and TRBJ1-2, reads NAGVMQNPRHLVRRRGQEARLRCSPMKGHSHVYWYRQLPEEGLKFMVYLQKENIIDESGMPKERFSAEFPKEGPSILRIQQVVRGDSAAYFCASSLLGGDGYTFGSGTRLTVV.

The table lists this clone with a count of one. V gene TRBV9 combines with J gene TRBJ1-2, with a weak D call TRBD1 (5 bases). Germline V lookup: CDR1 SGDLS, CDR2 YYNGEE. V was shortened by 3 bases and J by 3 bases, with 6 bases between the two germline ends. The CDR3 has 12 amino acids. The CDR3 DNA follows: TGTGCCAGCAGCGCAGGGTACTATGGCTACACCTTC. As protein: CASSAGYYGYTF.

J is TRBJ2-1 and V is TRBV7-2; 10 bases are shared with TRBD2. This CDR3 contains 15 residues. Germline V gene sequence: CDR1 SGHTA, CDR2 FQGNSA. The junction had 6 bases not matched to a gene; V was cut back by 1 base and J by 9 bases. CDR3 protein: CASSLVGSSGSEQFF. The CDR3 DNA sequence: TGTGCCAGCAGCTTAGTTGGGTCTAGCGGGAGTGAGCAGTTCTTC. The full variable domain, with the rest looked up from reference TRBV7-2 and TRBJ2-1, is GAGVSQSPSNKVTEKGKDVELRCDPISGHTALYWYRQSLGQGLEFLIYFQGNSAPDKSGLPSDRFSAERTGGSVSTLTIQRTQQEDSAVYLCASSLVGSSGSEQFFGPGTRLTVL.

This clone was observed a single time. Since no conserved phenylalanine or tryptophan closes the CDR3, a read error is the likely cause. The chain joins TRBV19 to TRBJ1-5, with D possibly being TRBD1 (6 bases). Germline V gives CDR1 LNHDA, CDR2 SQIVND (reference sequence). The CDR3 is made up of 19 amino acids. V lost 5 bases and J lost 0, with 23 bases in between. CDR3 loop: CASSPYPTRAGDSNQPQHL. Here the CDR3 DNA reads TGTGCCAGTAGTCCTTACCCCACAAGGGCAGGGGATAGCAATCAGCCCCAGCATCTT.